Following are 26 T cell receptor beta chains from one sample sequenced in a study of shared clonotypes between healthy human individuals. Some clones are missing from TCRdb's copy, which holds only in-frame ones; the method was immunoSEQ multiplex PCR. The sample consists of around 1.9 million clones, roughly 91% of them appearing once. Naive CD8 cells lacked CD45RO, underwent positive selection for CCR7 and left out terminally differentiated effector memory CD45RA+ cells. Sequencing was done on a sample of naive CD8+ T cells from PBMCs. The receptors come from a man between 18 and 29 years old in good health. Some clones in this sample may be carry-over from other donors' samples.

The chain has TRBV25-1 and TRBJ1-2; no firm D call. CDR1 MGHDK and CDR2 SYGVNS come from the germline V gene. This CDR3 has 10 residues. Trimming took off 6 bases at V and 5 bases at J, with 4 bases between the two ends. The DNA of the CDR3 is TGTGCCAGCAGGGGGTATGGCTACACCTTC. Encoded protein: CASRGYGYTF.

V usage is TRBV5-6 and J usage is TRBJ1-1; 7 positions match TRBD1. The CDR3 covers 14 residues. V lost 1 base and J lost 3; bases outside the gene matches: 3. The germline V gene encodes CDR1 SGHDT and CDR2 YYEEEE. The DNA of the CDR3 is TGTGCCAGCAGCTTGCGGGACAGTCACACTGAAGCTTTCTTT. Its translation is CASSLRDSHTEAFF. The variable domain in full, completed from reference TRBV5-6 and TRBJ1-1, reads DAGVTQSPTHLIKTRGQQVTLRCSPKSGHDTVSWYQQALGQGPQFIFQYYEEEERQRGNFPDRFSGHQFPNYSSELNVNALLLGDSALYLCASSLRDSHTEAFFGQGTRLTVV.

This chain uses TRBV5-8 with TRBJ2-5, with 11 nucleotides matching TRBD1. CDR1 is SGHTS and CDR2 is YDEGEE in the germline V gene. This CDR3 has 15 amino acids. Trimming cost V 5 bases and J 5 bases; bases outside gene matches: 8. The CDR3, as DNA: TGTGCCAGCAGGGCAAGGACAGGGGGCTTGGAGACCCAGTACTTC. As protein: CASRARTGGLETQYF.

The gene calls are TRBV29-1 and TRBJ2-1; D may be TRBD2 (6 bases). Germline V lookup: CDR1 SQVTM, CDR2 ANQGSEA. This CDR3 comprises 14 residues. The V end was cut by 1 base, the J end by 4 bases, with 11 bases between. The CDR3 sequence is CSVEGDLTYNEQFF. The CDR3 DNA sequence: TGCAGCGTTGAAGGGGACTTAACTTACAATGAGCAGTTCTTC.

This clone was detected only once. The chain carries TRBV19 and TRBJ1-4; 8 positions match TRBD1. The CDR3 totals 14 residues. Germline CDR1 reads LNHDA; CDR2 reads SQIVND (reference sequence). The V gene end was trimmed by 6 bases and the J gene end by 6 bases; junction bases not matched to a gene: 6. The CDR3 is CASSPHRGDEKLFF. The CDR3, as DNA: TGTGCCAGTAGCCCTCACAGGGGGGATGAAAAACTGTTTTTT.

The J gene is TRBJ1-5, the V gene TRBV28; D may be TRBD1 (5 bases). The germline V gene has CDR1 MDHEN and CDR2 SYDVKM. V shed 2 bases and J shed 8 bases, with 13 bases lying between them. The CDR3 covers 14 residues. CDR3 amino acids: CASSLKAGREPQHF. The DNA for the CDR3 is TGTGCCAGCAGTTTAAAGGCAGGGCGGGAGCCCCAGCATTTT.

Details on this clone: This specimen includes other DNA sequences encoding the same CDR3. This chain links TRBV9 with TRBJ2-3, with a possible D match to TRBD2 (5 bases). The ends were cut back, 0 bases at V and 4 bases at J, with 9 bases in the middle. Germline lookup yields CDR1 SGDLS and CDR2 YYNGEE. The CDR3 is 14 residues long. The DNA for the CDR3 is TGTGCCAGCAGCGTAGGAAGCGGTGCAGATACGCAGTATTTT. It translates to CASSVGSGADTQYF.

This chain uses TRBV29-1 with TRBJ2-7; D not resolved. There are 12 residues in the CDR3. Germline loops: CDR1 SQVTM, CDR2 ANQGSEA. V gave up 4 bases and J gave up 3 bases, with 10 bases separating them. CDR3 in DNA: TGCAGCGTTGGCGGAAACCTCTACGAGCAGTACTTC. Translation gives CSVGGNLYEQYF.

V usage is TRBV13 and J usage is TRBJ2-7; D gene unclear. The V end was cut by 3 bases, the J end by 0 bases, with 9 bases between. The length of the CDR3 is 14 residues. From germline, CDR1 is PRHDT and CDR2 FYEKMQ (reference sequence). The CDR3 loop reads CASSFGVSSYEQYF. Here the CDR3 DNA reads TGTGCCAGCAGCTTTGGCGTAAGCTCCTACGAGCAGTACTTC.

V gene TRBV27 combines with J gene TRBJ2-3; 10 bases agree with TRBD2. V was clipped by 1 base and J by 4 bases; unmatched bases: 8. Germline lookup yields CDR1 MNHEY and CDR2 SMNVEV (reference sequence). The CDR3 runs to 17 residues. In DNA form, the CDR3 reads TGTGCCAGCAGTTTATTGATGGCTAGCGGGAGTCCAGATACGCAGTATTTT. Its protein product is CASSLLMASGSPDTQYF.

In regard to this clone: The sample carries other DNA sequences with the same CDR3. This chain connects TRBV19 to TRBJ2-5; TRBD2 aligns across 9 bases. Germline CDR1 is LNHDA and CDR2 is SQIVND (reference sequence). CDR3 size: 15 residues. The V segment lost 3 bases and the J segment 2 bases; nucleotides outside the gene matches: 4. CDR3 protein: CASSMRTSGQETQYF. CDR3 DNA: TGTGCCAGTAGTATGAGAACTAGCGGGCAAGAGACCCAGTACTTC.

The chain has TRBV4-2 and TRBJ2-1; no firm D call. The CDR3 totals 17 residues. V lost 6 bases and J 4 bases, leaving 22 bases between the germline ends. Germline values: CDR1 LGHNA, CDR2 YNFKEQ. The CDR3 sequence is CASSPRADINRYNEQFF. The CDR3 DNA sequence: TGTGCCAGCAGTCCCCGGGCCGATATTAACCGATACAATGAGCAGTTCTTC.

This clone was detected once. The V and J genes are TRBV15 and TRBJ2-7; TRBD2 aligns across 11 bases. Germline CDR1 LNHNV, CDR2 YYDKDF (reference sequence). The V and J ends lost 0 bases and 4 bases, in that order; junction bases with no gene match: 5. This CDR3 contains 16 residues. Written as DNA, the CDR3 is TGTGCCACCAGCAGAGATACTAGCGGGGGACTATACGAGCAGTACTTC. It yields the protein CATSRDTSGGLYEQYF.

The CDR3 here is CASSFTNSGANVLTF. The CDR3 DNA is TGTGCCAGCAGTTTCACGAACTCTGGGGCCAACGTCCTGACTTTC. The V gene is TRBV27, the J gene TRBJ2-6, with unresolved D. The ends were cut back, 3 bases at V and 0 bases at J, with 6 bases in the middle. Germline CDR1 reads MNHEY; CDR2 reads SMNVEV (reference sequence). The CDR3 is made up of 15 amino acids.

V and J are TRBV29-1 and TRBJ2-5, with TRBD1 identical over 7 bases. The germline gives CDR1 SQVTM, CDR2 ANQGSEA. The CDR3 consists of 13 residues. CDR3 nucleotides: TGCAGTGCTCGGGACAGTGAACAAGAGACCCAGTACTTC. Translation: CSARDSEQETQYF.

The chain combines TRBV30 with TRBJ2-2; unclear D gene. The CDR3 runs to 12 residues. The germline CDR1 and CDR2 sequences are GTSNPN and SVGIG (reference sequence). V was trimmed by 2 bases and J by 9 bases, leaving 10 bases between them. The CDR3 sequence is CAWSLSVRELFF. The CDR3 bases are TGTGCCTGGAGTCTAAGCGTCAGGGAGCTGTTTTTT.

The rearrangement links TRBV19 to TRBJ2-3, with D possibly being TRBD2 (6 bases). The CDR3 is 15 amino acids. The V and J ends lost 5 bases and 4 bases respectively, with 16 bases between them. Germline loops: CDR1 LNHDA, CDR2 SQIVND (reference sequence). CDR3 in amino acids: CASSSSGRGADTQYF. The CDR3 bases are TGTGCCAGTAGTTCGAGCGGGCGCGGCGCAGATACGCAGTATTTT.

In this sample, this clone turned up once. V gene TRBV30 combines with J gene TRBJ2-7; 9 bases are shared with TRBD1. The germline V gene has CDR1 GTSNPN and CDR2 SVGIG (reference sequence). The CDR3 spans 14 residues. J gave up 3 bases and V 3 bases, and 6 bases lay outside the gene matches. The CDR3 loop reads CAWSAGTGIYEQYF. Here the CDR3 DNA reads TGTGCCTGGAGCGCCGGGACAGGGATCTACGAGCAGTACTTC.

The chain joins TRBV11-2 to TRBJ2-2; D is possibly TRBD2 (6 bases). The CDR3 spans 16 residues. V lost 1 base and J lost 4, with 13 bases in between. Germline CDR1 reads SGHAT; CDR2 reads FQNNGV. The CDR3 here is CASSLVGREVTGELFF. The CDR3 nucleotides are TGTGCCAGCAGCTTAGTGGGTAGGGAGGTCACCGGGGAGCTGTTTTTT.

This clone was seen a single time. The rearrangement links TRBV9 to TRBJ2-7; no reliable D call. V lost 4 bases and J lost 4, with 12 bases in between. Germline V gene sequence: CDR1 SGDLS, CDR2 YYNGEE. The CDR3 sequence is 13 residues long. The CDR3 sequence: CASSLSPAYEQYF. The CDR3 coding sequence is TGTGCCAGCAGCCTCAGCCCAGCTTACGAGCAGTACTTC.

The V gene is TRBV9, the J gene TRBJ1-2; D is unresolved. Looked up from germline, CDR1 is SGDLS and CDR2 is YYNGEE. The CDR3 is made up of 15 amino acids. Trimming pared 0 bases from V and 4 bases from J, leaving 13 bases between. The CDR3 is CASSVGGHGGYGYTF. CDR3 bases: TGTGCCAGCAGCGTAGGAGGGCACGGAGGCTATGGCTACACCTTC.

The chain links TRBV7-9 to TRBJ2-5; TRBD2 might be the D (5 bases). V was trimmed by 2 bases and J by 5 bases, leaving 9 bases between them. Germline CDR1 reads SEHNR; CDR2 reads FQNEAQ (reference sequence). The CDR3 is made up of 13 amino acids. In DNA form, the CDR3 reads TGTGCCAGCAGCTTACCGGGGTTGGAGACCCAGTACTTC. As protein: CASSLPGLETQYF.

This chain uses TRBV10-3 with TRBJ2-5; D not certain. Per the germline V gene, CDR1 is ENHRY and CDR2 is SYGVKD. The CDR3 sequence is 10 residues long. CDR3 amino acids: CPASEETQYF. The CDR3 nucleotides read TGTCCCGCCTCTGAAGAGACCCAGTACTTC.

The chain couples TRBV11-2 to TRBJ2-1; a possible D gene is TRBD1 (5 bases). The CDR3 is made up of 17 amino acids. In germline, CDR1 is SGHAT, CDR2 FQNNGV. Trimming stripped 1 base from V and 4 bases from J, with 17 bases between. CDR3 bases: TGTGCCAGCAGCTTAGCCAGGGCACTCGTCGCTTACAATGAGCAGTTCTTC. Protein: CASSLARALVAYNEQFF.

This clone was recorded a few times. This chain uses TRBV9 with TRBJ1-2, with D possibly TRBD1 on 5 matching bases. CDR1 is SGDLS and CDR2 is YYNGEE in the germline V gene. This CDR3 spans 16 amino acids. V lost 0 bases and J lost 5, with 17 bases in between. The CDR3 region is CASSVGVGGPLYGYTF. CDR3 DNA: TGTGCCAGCAGCGTAGGTGTGGGGGGACCGCTTTATGGCTACACCTTC.

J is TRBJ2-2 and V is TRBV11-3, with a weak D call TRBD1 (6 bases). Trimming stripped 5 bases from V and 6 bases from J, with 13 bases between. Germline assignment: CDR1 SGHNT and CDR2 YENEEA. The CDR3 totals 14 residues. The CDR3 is CASSRTARAGELFF. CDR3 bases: TGTGCCAGCAGCCGGACAGCTAGGGCCGGGGAGCTGTTTTTT. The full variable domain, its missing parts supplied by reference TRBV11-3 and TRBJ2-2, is EAGVVQSPRYKIIEKKQPVAFWCNPISGHNTLYWYLQNLGQGPELLIRYENEEAVDDSQLPKDRFSAERLKGVDSTLKIQPAELGDSAVYLCASSRTARAGELFFGEGSRLTVL.